The clone carrying this T cell receptor (beta chain) was seen repeatedly, ten times or more. The target antigen is unknown. TCRdb called the 5' RACE reads again in MiXCR, with one record for every CDR3 protein. Counted here are a few hundred thousand distinct CDR3 sequences, 10% to 13% occurring once; the ten biggest clones make up 21%. The V gene lost 4 bases and the J gene lost 7 bases, with 13 bases spanning the gap. Germline V gene sequence: CDR1 SEHNR, CDR2 FQNEAQ (reference sequence). This CDR3 spans 13 amino acids. The data stem from a study of CD8 T cells in ankylosing spondylitis. Study outcomes and limitations: Apparently characteristic of ankylosing spondylitis blood was a TCR beta motif (eight highly homologous variants).

The chain carries TRBV7-9 and TRBJ1-1; D unresolved. Sample: blood, either unsorted or a sorted T cell fraction (not recorded which). The origin of this receptor is a male donor with ankylosing spondylitis or in good health (not recorded which). CDR3 amino acids: CASSSPNSYEAFF. CDR3 sequence (DNA): TGTGCCAGCAGCTCCCCGAATTCATATGAAGCTTTCTTT.